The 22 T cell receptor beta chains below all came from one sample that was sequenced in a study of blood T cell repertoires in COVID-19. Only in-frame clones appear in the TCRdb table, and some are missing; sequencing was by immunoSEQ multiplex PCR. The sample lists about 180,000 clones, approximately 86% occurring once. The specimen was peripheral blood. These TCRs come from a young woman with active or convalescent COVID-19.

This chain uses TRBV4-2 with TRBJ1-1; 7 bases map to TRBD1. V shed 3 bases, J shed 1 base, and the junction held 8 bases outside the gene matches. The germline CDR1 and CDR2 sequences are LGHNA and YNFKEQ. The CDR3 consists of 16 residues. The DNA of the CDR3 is TGTGCCAGCAGCCAGGCCAAACAGGGGACGAACACTGAAGCTTTCTTT. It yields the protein CASSQAKQGTNTEAFF.

The DNA of the CDR3 is TGTGCCAGCAGCCCTTTATCTGGGACTAGCGGGAGTGCTGGGGAGCTGTTTTTT. Translating it yields CASSPLSGTSGSAGELFF. The V gene is TRBV7-9, the J gene TRBJ2-2; TRBD2 matches 14 bases. CDR3 size: 18 residues. Per germline, CDR1 SEHNR and CDR2 FQNEAQ (reference sequence). The V segment lost 5 bases and the J segment 8 bases; nucleotides outside the gene matches: 13.

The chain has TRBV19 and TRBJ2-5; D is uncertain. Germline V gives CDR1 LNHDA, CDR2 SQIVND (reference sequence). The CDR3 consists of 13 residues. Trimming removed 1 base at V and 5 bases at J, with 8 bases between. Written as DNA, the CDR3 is TGTGCCAGTAGTATAGGTTTGTCGGAGACCCAGTACTTC. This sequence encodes CASSIGLSETQYF. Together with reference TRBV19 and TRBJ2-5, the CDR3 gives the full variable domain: DGGITQSPKYLFRKEGQNVTLSCEQNLNHDAMYWYRQDPGQGLRLIYYSQIVNDFQKGDIAEGYSVSREKKESFPLTVTSAQKNPTAFYLCASSIGLSETQYFGPGTRLLVL.

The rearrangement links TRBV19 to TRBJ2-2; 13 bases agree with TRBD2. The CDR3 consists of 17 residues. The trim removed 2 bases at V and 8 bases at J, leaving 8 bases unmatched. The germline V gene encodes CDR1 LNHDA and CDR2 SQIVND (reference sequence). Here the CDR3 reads CASSISTSGRAAGELFF. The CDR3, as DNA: TGTGCCAGTAGTATATCTACTAGCGGGAGGGCTGCTGGGGAGCTGTTTTTT.

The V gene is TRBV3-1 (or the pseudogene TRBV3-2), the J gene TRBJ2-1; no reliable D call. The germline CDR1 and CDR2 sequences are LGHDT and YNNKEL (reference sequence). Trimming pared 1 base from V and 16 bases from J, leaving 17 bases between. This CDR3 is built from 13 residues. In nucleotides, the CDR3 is TGTGCCAGCAGCCAAGGGTGGGCCGCCCAAGGCTTCTTC. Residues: CASSQGWAAQGFF.

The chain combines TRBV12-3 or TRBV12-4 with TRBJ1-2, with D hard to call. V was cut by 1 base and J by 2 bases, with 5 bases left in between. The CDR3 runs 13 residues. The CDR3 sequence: CASSLGRNYGYTF. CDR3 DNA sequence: TGTGCCAGCAGTTTAGGCAGAAACTATGGCTACACCTTC.

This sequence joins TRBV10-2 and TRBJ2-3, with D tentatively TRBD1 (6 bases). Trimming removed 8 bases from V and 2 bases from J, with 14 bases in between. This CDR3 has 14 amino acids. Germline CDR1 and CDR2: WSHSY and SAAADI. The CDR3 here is CASRLQGSTDTQYF. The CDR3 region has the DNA TGCGCCAGCCGACTACAGGGCTCCACAGATACGCAGTATTTT.

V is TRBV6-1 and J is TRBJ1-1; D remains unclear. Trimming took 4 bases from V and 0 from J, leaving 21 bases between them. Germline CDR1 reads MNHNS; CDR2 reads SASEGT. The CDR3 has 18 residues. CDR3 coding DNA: TGTGCCAGCAGTGGAACTATTGGAGTTTTTACACTGAACACTGAAGCTTTCTTT. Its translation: CASSGTIGVFTLNTEAFF.

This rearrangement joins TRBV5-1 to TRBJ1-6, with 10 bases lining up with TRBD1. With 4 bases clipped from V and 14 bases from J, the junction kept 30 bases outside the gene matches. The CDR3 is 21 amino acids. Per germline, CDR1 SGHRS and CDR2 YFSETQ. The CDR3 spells CASSPRRRPRTDRGARGTLHF. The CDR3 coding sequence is TGCGCCAGCAGCCCCAGAAGGCGACCTAGGACGGACAGGGGGGCTAGAGGAACCCTCCACTTT. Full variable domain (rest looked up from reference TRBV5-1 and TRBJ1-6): KAGVTQTPRYLIKTRGQQVTLSCSPISGHRSVSWYQQTPGQGLQFLFEYFSETQRNKGNFPGRFSGRQFSNSRSEMNVSTLELGDSALYLCASSPRRRPRTDRGARGTLHFGNGTRLTVT.

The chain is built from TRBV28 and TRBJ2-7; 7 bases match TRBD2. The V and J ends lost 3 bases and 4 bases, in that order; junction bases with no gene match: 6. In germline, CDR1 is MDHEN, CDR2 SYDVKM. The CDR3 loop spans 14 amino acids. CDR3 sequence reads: CASSFVAGDYEQYF. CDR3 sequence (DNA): TGTGCCAGCAGTTTCGTAGCGGGTGATTACGAGCAGTACTTC. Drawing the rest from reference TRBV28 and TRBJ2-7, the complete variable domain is DVKVTQSSRYLVKRTGEKVFLECVQDMDHENMFWYRQDPGLGLRLIYFSYDVKMKEKGDIPEGYSVSREKKERFSLILESASTNQTSMYLCASSFVAGDYEQYFGPGTRLTVT.

CDR3 residues: CASSFRIPGQGPPGRDEKLFF. For the CDR3, the DNA is TGTGCCAGCAGCTTTCGTATCCCGGGACAGGGCCCGCCTGGTCGAGATGAAAAACTGTTTTTT. V and J are TRBV6-6 and TRBJ1-4, with 9 bases that match TRBD1. CDR1 and CDR2 (germline): MNHNY, SVGAGI (reference sequence). Losses at the gene ends were 6 bases for V and 6 bases for J; bases not matched to a gene: 26. This CDR3 region has 21 residues.

Written as DNA, the CDR3 is TGTGCCAGCAGGGACGACAGGGGCACTGAAGCTTTCTTT. Protein product: CASRDDRGTEAFF. The V call is TRBV12-3 or TRBV12-4, the J call TRBJ1-1, with 8 bases aligning to TRBD1. CDR3 size: 13 residues. Losses at the gene ends were 6 bases for V and 4 bases for J; bases not matched to a gene: 4.

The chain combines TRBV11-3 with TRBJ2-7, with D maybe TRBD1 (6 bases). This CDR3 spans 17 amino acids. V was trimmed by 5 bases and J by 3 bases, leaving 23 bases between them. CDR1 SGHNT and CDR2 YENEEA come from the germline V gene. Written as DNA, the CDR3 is TGTGCCAGCAGCCCGGCATACAGGGCGGTTCCTCTCTACGAGCAGTACTTC. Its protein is CASSPAYRAVPLYEQYF.

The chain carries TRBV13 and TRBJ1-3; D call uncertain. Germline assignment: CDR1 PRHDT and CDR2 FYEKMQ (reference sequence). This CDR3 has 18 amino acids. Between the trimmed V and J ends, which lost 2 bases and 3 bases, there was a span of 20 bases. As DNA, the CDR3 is TGTGCCAGCAGCTTACGCCCCCTCGGCCCGGAGGGTGGAAACACCATATATTTT. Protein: CASSLRPLGPEGGNTIYF.

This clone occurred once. CDR3 sequence (DNA): TGTGCCAGCAGCACGACGCCTTTGGACGGGGGTGAGCAGTTCTTC. It encodes CASSTTPLDGGEQFF. The chain joins TRBV7-2 to TRBJ2-1, with D tentatively TRBD2 (6 bases). The CDR3 spans 15 residues. Trimming cost V 5 bases and J 9 bases, with 20 bases left between them. Germline V gene lookup returns CDR1 SGHTA and CDR2 FQGNSA.

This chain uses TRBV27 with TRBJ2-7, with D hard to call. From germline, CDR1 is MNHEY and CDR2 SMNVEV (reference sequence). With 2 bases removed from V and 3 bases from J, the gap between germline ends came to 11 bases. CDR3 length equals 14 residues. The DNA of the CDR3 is TGTGCCAGCAGTTTACAGCAGGTCAACTACGAGCAGTACTTC. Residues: CASSLQQVNYEQYF.

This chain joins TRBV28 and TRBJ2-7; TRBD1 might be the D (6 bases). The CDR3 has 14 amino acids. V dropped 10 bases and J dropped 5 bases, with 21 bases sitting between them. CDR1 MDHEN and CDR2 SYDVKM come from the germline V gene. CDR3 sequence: CATDRQGGWDEQYF. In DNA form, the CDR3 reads TGTGCCACCGACAGACAAGGGGGTTGGGACGAGCAGTACTTC.

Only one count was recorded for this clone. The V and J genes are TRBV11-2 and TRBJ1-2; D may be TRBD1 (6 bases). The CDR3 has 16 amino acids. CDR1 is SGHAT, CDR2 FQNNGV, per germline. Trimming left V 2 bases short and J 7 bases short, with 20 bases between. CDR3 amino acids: CASSLRTAVVLGGYTF. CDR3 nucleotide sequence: TGTGCCAGCAGCTTAAGGACAGCGGTGGTCCTCGGTGGCTACACCTTC.

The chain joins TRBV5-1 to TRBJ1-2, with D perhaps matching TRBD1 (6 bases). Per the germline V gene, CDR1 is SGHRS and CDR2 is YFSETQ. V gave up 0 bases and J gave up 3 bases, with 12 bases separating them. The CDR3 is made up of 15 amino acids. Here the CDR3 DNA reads TGCGCCAGCAGCTTGGAGGTCGGACAGTACTATGGCTACACCTTC. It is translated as CASSLEVGQYYGYTF.

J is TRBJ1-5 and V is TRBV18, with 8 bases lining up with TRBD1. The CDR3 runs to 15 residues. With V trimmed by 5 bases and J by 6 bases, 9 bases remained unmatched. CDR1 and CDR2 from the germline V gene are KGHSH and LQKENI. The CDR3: CASSYDRGLGQPQHF. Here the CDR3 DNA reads TGTGCCAGCTCATACGACAGGGGCTTGGGTCAGCCCCAGCATTTT.

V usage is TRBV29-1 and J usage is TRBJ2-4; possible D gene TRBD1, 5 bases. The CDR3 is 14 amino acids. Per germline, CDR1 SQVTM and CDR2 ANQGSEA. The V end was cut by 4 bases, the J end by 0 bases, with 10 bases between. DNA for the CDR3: TGCAGCGTTGTCTGGGGCTTAGCCAAAAACATTCAGTACTTC. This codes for CSVVWGLAKNIQYF.

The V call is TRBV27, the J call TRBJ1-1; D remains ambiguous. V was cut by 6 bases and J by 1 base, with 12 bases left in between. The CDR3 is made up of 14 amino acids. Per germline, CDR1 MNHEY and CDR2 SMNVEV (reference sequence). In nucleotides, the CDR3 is TGTGCCAGCAGCCACATGGCAGGGAACACTGAAGCTTTCTTT. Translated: CASSHMAGNTEAFF.